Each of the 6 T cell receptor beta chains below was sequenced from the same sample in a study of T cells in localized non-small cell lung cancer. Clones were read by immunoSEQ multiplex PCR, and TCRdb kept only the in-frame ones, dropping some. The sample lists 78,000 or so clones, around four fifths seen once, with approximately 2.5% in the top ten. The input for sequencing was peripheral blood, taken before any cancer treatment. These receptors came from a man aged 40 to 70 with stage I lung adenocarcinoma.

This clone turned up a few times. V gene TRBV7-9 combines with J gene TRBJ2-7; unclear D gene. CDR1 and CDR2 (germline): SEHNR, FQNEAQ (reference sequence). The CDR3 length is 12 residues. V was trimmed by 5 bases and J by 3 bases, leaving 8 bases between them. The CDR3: CASSQTHYEQYF. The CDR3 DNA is TGTGCCAGCAGCCAGACTCACTACGAGCAGTACTTC. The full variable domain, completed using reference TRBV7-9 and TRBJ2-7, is DTGVSQNPRHKITKRGQNVTFRCDPISEHNRLYWYRQTLGQGPEFLTYFQNEAQLEKSRLLSDRFSAERPKGSFSTLEIQRTEQGDSAMYLCASSQTHYEQYFGPGTRLTVT.

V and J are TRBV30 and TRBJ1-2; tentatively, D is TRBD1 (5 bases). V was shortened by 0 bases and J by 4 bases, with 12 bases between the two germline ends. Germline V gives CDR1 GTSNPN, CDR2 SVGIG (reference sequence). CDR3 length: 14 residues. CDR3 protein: CAWSVPPGTYGYTF. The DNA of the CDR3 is TGTGCCTGGAGTGTTCCACCAGGGACCTATGGCTACACCTTC.

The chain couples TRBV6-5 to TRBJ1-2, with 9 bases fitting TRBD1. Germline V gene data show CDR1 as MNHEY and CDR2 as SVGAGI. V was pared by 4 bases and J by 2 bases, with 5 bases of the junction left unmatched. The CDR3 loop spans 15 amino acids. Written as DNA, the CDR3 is TGTGCCAGCAGTTCCTGGGACAGGGCGAACTATGGCTACACCTTC. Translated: CASSSWDRANYGYTF.

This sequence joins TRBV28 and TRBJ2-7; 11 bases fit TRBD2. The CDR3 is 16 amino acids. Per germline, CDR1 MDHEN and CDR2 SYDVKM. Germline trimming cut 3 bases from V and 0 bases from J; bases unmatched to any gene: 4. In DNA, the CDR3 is TGTGCCAGCAGTTTTTTTACTAGCGGGAGCTCCTACGAGCAGTACTTC. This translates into CASSFFTSGSSYEQYF.

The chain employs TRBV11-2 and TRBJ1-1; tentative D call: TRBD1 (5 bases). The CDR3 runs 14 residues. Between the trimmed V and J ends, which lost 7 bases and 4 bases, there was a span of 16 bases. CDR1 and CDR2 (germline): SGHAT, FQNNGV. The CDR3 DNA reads TGTGCCAGCACCTTGGGAGGGGCAAGCACTGAAGCTTTCTTT. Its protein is CASTLGGASTEAFF.

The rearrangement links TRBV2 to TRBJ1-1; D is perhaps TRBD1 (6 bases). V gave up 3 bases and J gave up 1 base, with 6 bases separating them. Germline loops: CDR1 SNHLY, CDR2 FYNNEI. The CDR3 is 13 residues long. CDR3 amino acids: CASSDRGNTEAFF. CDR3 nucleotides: TGTGCCAGCAGTGACAGGGGGAACACTGAAGCTTTCTTT.